This record concerns one TCR beta chain sequence. Antigen specificity is unknown. Sequenced by immunoSEQ multiplex PCR; TCRdb stores in-frame clones only, minus some. The sample consists of 2.3 million or so clones, about 92% of them appearing once. Splitting the CD4+ cells yielded a CD45RA+ naive subset and a CD45RA-negative memory subset. This sample is part of a study of shared clonotypes between healthy human individuals. Looking at the study overall: The people who gave samples were a couple of women and a few men aged 18 to 49. Points from the study as a whole: Clonotype sharing among donors was thought likely to change with sequencing depth.

Germline CDR1 reads SGHTA; CDR2 reads FQGNSA. Trimming removed 2 bases at V and 1 base at J, with 11 bases between. This CDR3 comprises 15 residues. What was sequenced was naive CD4+ T cells from PBMCs. Subset given: CD45RA+ positively selected. The genes are TRBV7-2 and TRBJ1-1; the D is unclear. This clonotype was sampled from a man aged 18 to 35 in good health. Some clones in this sample may be carry-over from other donors' samples. The DNA of the CDR3 is TGTGCCAGCAGCTTATTGGGTTGGAGGAACACTGAAGCTTTCTTT. This encodes CASSLLGWRNTEAFF.